The sequence of this T cell receptor (beta chain) was determined in a study of T-cell memory formation after mild COVID-19. On the study more broadly: Clusters were largely donor specific. Study-wide results and limits: Whether second-wave clones peaking at day 37 were SARS-CoV-2 specific went unconfirmed.

TCRdb reprocessed the 5' RACE reads with MiXCR, giving one entry per CDR3 protein. The sample yields 310,000 or so distinct CDR3 sequences, more than 15% seen once. For this clonotype: Its target is not known.

There are 16 residues in the CDR3. Germline V gene sequence: CDR1 KGHSH, CDR2 LQKENI. With V trimmed by 0 bases and J by 6 bases, 6 bases remained unmatched. Sequencing was done on a sample of PBMCs or a T cell subset sorted from them (not recorded which). The TCR was taken from a man aged 18 to 29 who had mild COVID-19 (a few samples of this study predate the infection). Cell type and time point are not known. V gene TRBV18 combines with J gene TRBJ1-5; 9 bases match TRBD1. The chain's CDR3 is CASSPPGQGGGQPQHF. The CDR3 DNA follows: TGTGCCAGCTCACCACCGGGACAGGGAGGTGGTCAGCCCCAGCATTTT.